This T cell receptor (beta chain) was sequenced during a study of cytomegalovirus exposure and HLA in healthy donors. PCR was performed using 60 Vbeta and 13 Jbeta primers. Here immunoSEQ multiplex PCR was the method, and the copy in TCRdb shows in-frame clones only, minus some. The sample has approximately 80,000 clones, roughly 78% seen once. The CDR3 has 16 amino acids. Germline CDR1 and CDR2: SGHRS and YFSETQ. J was trimmed by 2 bases and V by 4 bases; bases with no gene match: 6. This clonotype was obtained from a male donor in good health and CMV-seropositive. The chain links TRBV5-1 to TRBJ2-6; TRBD2 aligns across 7 bases. Source material: PBMCs. CDR3: CASSQPGGAGANVLTF. The CDR3 nucleotides are TGCGCCAGCAGCCAACCTGGGGGGGCTGGGGCCAACGTCCTGACTTTC.